This is a list of T cell receptor beta chains from one sample in a study of control samples from healthy donors and cancer patients. Assay: immunoSEQ multiplex PCR; the TCRdb copy retains only in-frame clones and omits some. Counted here are approximately 80,000 clones, 90% to 95% occurring once; the ten biggest clones make up about 15%. Sample: blood. The receptors shown here come from a man aged 25 to 40 in good health. Each CDR3 is given with its conserved first and last residue. The D gene is left open where the match is weak. The listing skips clone size in some rows; elsewhere it reads once, few, many or a size class.

clone_size j_call d_call v_call cdr3_nt cdr3_aa
- TRBJ1-3 - TRBV9 TGTGCCAGCAGCGTAGATTACGACGGAAACACCATATATTTT CASSVDYDGNTIYF
- TRBJ1-2 - TRBV7-9 TGTGCCAGCAGCTTAGGATACGGAGGGAGGCGCTACACCTTC CASSLGYGGRRYTF
- TRBJ2-1 - TRBV5-1 TGCGCCAGCAGCTTACAGGGTTGGACAAATGAGCAGTTCTTC CASSLQGWTNEQFF
- TRBJ1-2 - TRBV6-6 TGTGCCAGCAAGGAACAGGCCTCTTGGGATGGCTACACCTTC CASKEQASWDGYTF
- TRBJ2-7 TRBD1 TRBV4-3 TGCGCCAGCAGCCAAACCGGGACAGGGGTCTACGAGCAGTACTTC CASSQTGTGVYEQYF
- TRBJ2-7 - TRBV2 TGTGCCAGCAGCACAGGGCTCAGTCCGTCGAACGGGCAGTACTTC CASSTGLSPSNGQYF
- TRBJ2-7 - TRBV28 TGTGCCAGCAAAGGCACTTCCTACGAGCAGTACTTC CASKGTSYEQYF
- TRBJ2-3 - TRBV15 TGTGCCACCAGCAGCCAGGGGCTGTCAGATACGCAGTATTTT CATSSQGLSDTQYF
- TRBJ1-5 TRBD1 TRBV30 TGTGCCTGGAGTTCGGGACAGGGAGATCAGCCCCAGCATTTT CAWSSGQGDQPQHF
- TRBJ2-3 - TRBV11-2 TGTGCCAGCAGCCTGCAAAGCACAGATACGCAGTATTTT CASSLQSTDTQYF
- TRBJ1-5 - TRBV30 TGTGCCTGGAGTGTCGCAGGGAGCAATCAGCCCCAGCATTTT CAWSVAGSNQPQHF
few TRBJ2-2 - TRBV4-3 TGCGCCAGCAGCCCCTGGTCGGACAGGAACACCGGGGAGCTGTTTTTT CASSPWSDRNTGELFF
- TRBJ1-3 - TRBV30 TGTGCCTGGAGTGTGGGTGGGAACACCATATATTTT CAWSVGGNTIYF
once TRBJ2-3 - TRBV4-2 TGTGCCAGCAGCCGGACTATTCAGAGCACAGATACGCAGTATTTT CASSRTIQSTDTQYF
once TRBJ1-2 - TRBV18 TGTGCCAGCTCACCACCGGGACCCCCTTATGGCTACACCTTC CASSPPGPPYGYTF
- TRBJ2-2 TRBD1 TRBV5-1 TGCGCCAGCAGCTTGTCGACAGGGGGCGTAACCGGGGAGCTGTTTTTT CASSLSTGGVTGELFF
- TRBJ2-7 - TRBV12-3/TRBV12-4 TGTGCCAGCAGTCCATCCTACGAGCAGTACTTC CASSPSYEQYF
- TRBJ2-7 - TRBV20-1 TGCAGTGCTAGAGGCCGCAGCGAGCAGTACTTC CSARGRSEQYF
- TRBJ2-5 - TRBV7-9 TGTGCCAGCAGCTTAGAGTGGCAAGAGACCCAGTACTTC CASSLEWQETQYF
- TRBJ1-1 - TRBV19 TGTGCCAGTAGTTCAAACAGGGTGAACACTGAAGCTTTCTTT CASSSNRVNTEAFF
- TRBJ1-1 - TRBV28 TGTGCCAGTCCCGCTGAAGCTTTCTTT CASPAEAFF
few TRBJ2-7 - TRBV24-1 TGTGCCACCAGTGACAATACTGACGAGCAGTACTTC CATSDNTDEQYF
- TRBJ2-2 - TRBV5-1 TGCGCCAGCAGCCCCGCCCCGAGCACCGGGGAGCTGTTTTTT CASSPAPSTGELFF
- TRBJ1-3 TRBD1 TRBV28 TGTGCCAGCAGTCACGGTGGGACAGGGGGAAACACCATATATTTT CASSHGGTGGNTIYF
- TRBJ1-3 TRBD1 TRBV30 TGTGCCTGGAGCCGAACAGGGGGCTCTGGAAACACCATATATTTT CAWSRTGGSGNTIYF
- TRBJ2-1 - TRBV5-4 TGTGCCAGCAGGATTTACCCTGGGGGTGAGCAGTTCTTC CASRIYPGGEQFF
- TRBJ1-4 - TRBV18 TGTGCCAGCTCACCACCGGGGGACCGCCTTAATGAAAAACTGTTTTTT CASSPPGDRLNEKLFF
- TRBJ2-1 - TRBV7-3 TGTGCCAGCACCCAGGGAAGAGCTCTTAGGGCCTACAATGAGCAGTTCTTC CASTQGRALRAYNEQFF
- TRBJ1-1 TRBD1 TRBV7-9 TGTGCCAGCAGCCTGAGGACAGGGCTTGCTTTCTTT CASSLRTGLAFF
- TRBJ1-1 TRBD1 TRBV19 TGTGCCAGTAGTCCGACAGGGGGCGGTACTGAAGCTTTCTTT CASSPTGGGTEAFF
- TRBJ1-4 - TRBV7-9 TGTGCCAGCAGCCCTTCGAGGCGCACTAATGAAAAACTGTTTTTT CASSPSRRTNEKLFF
- TRBJ1-5 - TRBV30 TGTGCCTGGAGTATTTGGGATCAGCCCCAGCATTTT CAWSIWDQPQHF
- TRBJ1-5 - TRBV7-9 TGTGCCAGCAGCCGACAGACGACAGGATATAGCAATCAGCCCCAGCATTTT CASSRQTTGYSNQPQHF
- TRBJ1-5 - TRBV10-3 TGTGCCTCTAAGGTCGGCAGCGATCACAATCAGCCCCAGCATTTT CASKVGSDHNQPQHF
- TRBJ1-4 TRBD1 TRBV4-2 TGTGCCAGCAGCGCCGGACAGGCCACAACTAATGAAAAACTGTTTTTT CASSAGQATTNEKLFF
- TRBJ2-3 - TRBV19 TGTGCCAGTAGTTCGACTCCCCAAAGGGCAGATACGCAGTATTTT CASSSTPQRADTQYF
- TRBJ2-1 - TRBV11-2 TGTGCCAGCAGCCCCCGGACGGTGAGGTACAATGAGCAGTTCTTC CASSPRTVRYNEQFF
- TRBJ2-7 - TRBV3-1/TRBV3-2 TGTGCCAGCAGCCAGGGTTTGGGGAGACCGAGCTCCTACGAGCAGTACTTC CASSQGLGRPSSYEQYF
once TRBJ1-1 - TRBV2 TGTGCCAGCAACAGTGGCAGGGGCCTGCTTGAAGCTTTCTTT CASNSGRGLLEAFF
- TRBJ2-3 TRBD1 TRBV19 TGTGCCAGTAGTTGGACAGGGGTGTTGGGAAGATCGCAGTATTTT CASSWTGVLGRSQYF
- TRBJ2-3 TRBD2 TRBV6-2/TRBV6-3 TGTGCCAGCAGTTACTCGATTTGGCGGGGCGGGAGAAGCACAGATACGCAGTATTTT CASSYSIWRGGRSTDTQYF
once TRBJ2-4 - TRBV10-3 TGTGCCATCAGTGAGTCCGGGGGTAAGGCAGGGAATAACATTCAGTACTTC CAISESGGKAGNNIQYF
- TRBJ1-1 TRBD1 TRBV7-9 TGTGCCAGCATCCGAGCCTATGACAGGGAGGTCACTGAAGCTTTCTTT CASIRAYDREVTEAFF
- TRBJ2-7 TRBD2 TRBV27 TGTGCCAGCAGTTTGGGAGGGAGCTCCTACGAGCAGTACTTC CASSLGGSSYEQYF
- TRBJ2-7 TRBD2 TRBV6-6 TGTGCCAGCAGTTACCCTCGGGGTAGCGGGTTCTACGAGCAGTACTTC CASSYPRGSGFYEQYF
few TRBJ1-5 TRBD1 TRBV4-1 TGCGCCAGCAGCCAGTATGGGACAGCCCACAATCAGCCCCAGCATTTT CASSQYGTAHNQPQHF
- TRBJ2-1 - TRBV24-1 TGTGCCACCAGTGATTTGCCCGAGAACAATGAGCAGTTCTTC CATSDLPENNEQFF
once TRBJ1-5 - TRBV12-3/TRBV12-4 TGTGCCAGCAGTTCACAGGATTATCAGCCCCAGCATTTT CASSSQDYQPQHF
- TRBJ2-7 TRBD2 TRBV5-1 TGCGCCAGCAGCTTGGGGCCGGGAGGTGGTAGGGAGCAGTACTTC CASSLGPGGGREQYF
- TRBJ1-1 TRBD1 TRBV9 TGTGCCAGCAGCTTCAACCCCTGGACAGGGGCGAACACTGAAGCTTTCTTT CASSFNPWTGANTEAFF
- TRBJ1-6 TRBD1 TRBV2 TGTGCCAGCAGTGCAATTGGGACAGCCAATTCACCCCTCCACTTT CASSAIGTANSPLHF
- TRBJ1-1 - TRBV6-5 TGTGCCAGCACCCTAGGAGGGGACACTGAAGCTTTCTTT CASTLGGDTEAFF
- TRBJ2-4 - TRBV5-1 TGCGCCAGCAGCTCGCTTCCCGGTGATGACATTCAGTACTTC CASSSLPGDDIQYF
- TRBJ2-2 TRBD1 TRBV7-3 TGTGCCAGCAGCTCCATGGACAGGGGGCGGACCGGGGAGCTGTTTTTT CASSSMDRGRTGELFF
- TRBJ2-5 - TRBV5-4 TGTGCCAGCAGCTTGTTATCGGAGGGGGAGACCCAGTACTTC CASSLLSEGETQYF
- TRBJ2-3 - TRBV6-4 TGTGCCAGCAGTGACGGGGGGGCCACAGATACGCAGTATTTT CASSDGGATDTQYF
- TRBJ1-5 - TRBV7-9 TGTGCCAGCAGCTTTGGGGAAGATCAGCCCCAGCATTTT CASSFGEDQPQHF
- TRBJ2-4 - TRBV29-1 TGCAGCGTTCGTTGGGGCAGCCGGGGAAACATTCAGTACTTC CSVRWGSRGNIQYF
- TRBJ1-1 - TRBV7-2 TGTGCCAGCAGCGTAGGACAGACGAACACTGAAGCTTTCTTT CASSVGQTNTEAFF